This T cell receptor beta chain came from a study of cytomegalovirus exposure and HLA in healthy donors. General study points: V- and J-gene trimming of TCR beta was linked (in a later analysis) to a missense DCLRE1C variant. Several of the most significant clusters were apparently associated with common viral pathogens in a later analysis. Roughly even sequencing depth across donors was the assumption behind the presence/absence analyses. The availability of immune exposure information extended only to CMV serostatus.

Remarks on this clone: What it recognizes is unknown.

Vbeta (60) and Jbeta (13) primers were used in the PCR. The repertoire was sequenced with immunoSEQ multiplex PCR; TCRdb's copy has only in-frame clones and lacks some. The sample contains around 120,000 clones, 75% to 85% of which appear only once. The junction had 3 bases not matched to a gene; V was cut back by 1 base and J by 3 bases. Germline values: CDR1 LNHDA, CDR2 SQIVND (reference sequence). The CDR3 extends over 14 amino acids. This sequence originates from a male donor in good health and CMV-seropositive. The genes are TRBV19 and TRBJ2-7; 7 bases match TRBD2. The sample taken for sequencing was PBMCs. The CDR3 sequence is CASSIGASGYEQYF. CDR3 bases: TGTGCCAGTAGTATAGGCGCTAGCGGCTACGAGCAGTACTTC.